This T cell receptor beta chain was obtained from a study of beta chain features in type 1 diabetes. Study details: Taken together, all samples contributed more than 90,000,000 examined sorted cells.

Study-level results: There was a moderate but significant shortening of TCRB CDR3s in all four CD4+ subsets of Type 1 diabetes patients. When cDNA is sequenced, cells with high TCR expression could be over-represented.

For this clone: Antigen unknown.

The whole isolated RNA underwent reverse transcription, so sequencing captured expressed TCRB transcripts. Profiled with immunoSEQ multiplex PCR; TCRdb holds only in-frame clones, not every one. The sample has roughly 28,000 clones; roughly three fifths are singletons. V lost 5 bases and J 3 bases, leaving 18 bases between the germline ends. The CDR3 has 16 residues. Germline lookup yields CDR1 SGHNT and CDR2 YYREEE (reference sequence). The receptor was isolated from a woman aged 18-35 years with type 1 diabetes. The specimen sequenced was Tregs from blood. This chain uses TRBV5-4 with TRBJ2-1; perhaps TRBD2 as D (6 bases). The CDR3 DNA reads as TGTGCCAGCAGTCCCACCGGGACTCCGCACTACAATGAGCAGTTCTTC. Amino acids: CASSPTGTPHYNEQFF. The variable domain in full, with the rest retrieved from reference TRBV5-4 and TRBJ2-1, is ETGVTQSPTHLIKTRGQQVTLRCSSQSGHNTVSWYQQALGQGPQFIFQYYREEENGRGNFPPRFSGLQFPNYSSELNVNALELDDSALYLCASSPTGTPHYNEQFFGPGTRLTVL.